Described below is a single TCR beta chain sequence and its context. Antigen specificity is unknown. CDR3 length: 15 residues. Trimming removed 0 bases from V and 8 bases from J, with 14 bases in between. Looked up from germline, CDR1 is MGHRA and CDR2 is YSYEKL. MiXCR, run by TCRdb on the 5' RACE reads, gives a single entry per CDR3 protein. The data contain 120,000 or so distinct CDR3 sequences, 8.9% of them singletons. These data are taken from a study of T cells after yellow fever vaccination. Whole-study results and caveats: Of the clonotypes, a small share occurred in both CD4 and CD8 compartments. Abundant clonotypes from the bulk population could contaminate FACS-sorted repertoires. It was the secondary response that reached its peak faster, day 5 versus 15, but it was weaker.

This sequence was found in a man aged 18 to 30 who received the YFV17D yellow fever vaccine. The source material was CD8+ T cells sorted from PBMCs, sampled on the day of the yellow fever booster vaccination. V gene TRBV4-1 combines with J gene TRBJ2-1; D is perhaps TRBD1 (5 bases). The CDR3 loop reads CASSQDILPQDEQFF. For the CDR3, the DNA is TGCGCCAGCAGCCAAGATATACTTCCACAGGATGAGCAGTTCTTC.